This is a list of T cell receptor beta chains from one sample in a study of shared clonotypes between healthy human individuals. Assay: immunoSEQ multiplex PCR; the TCRdb copy retains only in-frame clones and omits some. The data contain around 1.9 million clones, 85% to 95% of them singletons. Sequencing was done on a sample of naive CD8+ T cells from PBMCs. The source of these receptors is a man aged 18 to 29 in good health. Some clones in this sample may be carry-over from other donors' samples. The CDR3 runs from the conserved cysteine through the conserved F or W. The order of the fields is CDR3 protein, CDR3 DNA, clone size, D gene, J gene, V gene. A D gene is named only where the DNA matches it firmly. Clone size appears in some rows only: once, few, many, or a class for an expanded clone.

CDR3 protein: CASSYSYEQYF; CDR3 DNA: TGTGCCAGCAGTTACAGCTACGAGCAGTACTTC; clone size: NA; D gene: NA; J gene: TRBJ2-7; V gene: TRBV25-1
CDR3 protein: CSLRQGLGNEQFF; CDR3 DNA: TGCAGCCTACGACAGGGACTGGGGAATGAGCAGTTCTTC; clone size: NA; D gene: NA; J gene: TRBJ2-1; V gene: TRBV29-1
CDR3 protein: CASSRAGTENTEAFF; CDR3 DNA: TGTGCCAGCAGTAGAGCCGGGACAGAGAACACTGAAGCTTTCTTT; clone size: once; D gene: TRBD1; J gene: TRBJ1-1; V gene: TRBV6-6
CDR3 protein: CASSSLTYEQYF; CDR3 DNA: TGTGCCAGCAGCTCTCTCACCTACGAGCAGTACTTC; clone size: NA; D gene: NA; J gene: TRBJ2-7; V gene: TRBV13
CDR3 protein: CATSRDGGTGELFF; CDR3 DNA: TGTGCCACCAGCAGGGACGGGGGCACCGGGGAGCTGTTTTTT; clone size: NA; D gene: NA; J gene: TRBJ2-2; V gene: TRBV15
CDR3 protein: CASSIFRGSSYEQYF; CDR3 DNA: TGTGCCAGTAGTATTTTCCGGGGAAGCTCCTACGAGCAGTACTTC; clone size: NA; D gene: NA; J gene: TRBJ2-7; V gene: TRBV19
CDR3 protein: CASSSAAYEQYF; CDR3 DNA: TGTGCCAGCAGCTCAGCGGCCTACGAGCAGTACTTC; clone size: NA; D gene: NA; J gene: TRBJ2-7; V gene: TRBV7-9
CDR3 protein: CASSLSRSDYNEQFF; CDR3 DNA: TGTGCCAGCAGCTTATCAAGGTCTGACTACAATGAGCAGTTCTTC; clone size: NA; D gene: NA; J gene: TRBJ2-1; V gene: TRBV7-8
CDR3 protein: CASSLEGEGADTQYF; CDR3 DNA: TGTGCCAGCAGTTTAGAGGGCGAGGGGGCAGATACGCAGTATTTT; clone size: NA; D gene: NA; J gene: TRBJ2-3; V gene: TRBV28
CDR3 protein: CASSLGQGAGNEQFF; CDR3 DNA: TGCGCCAGCAGCTTAGGACAGGGGGCGGGAAATGAGCAGTTCTTC; clone size: NA; D gene: TRBD1; J gene: TRBJ2-1; V gene: TRBV5-1
CDR3 protein: CASSQGNLYEQYF; CDR3 DNA: TGTGCCAGCAGCCAGGGGAACCTCTACGAGCAGTACTTC; clone size: NA; D gene: NA; J gene: TRBJ2-7; V gene: TRBV14
CDR3 protein: CASSFRDREFLTGELFF; CDR3 DNA: TGCGCCAGCAGCTTCCGGGACAGGGAGTTCCTCACCGGGGAGCTGTTTTTT; clone size: NA; D gene: TRBD1; J gene: TRBJ2-2; V gene: TRBV5-1
CDR3 protein: CASSFNRYTEAFF; CDR3 DNA: TGTGCCAGCAGTTTTAACCGGTACACTGAAGCTTTCTTT; clone size: NA; D gene: NA; J gene: TRBJ1-1; V gene: TRBV28
CDR3 protein: CASHFRDRGRTDTQYF; CDR3 DNA: TGTGCCAGTCATTTCCGGGACAGGGGTAGGACAGATACGCAGTATTTT; clone size: NA; D gene: TRBD1; J gene: TRBJ2-3; V gene: TRBV28
CDR3 protein: CASSQGFLDTQYF; CDR3 DNA: TGTGCCAGCAGCCAAGGCTTCCTAGATACGCAGTATTTT; clone size: NA; D gene: NA; J gene: TRBJ2-3; V gene: TRBV14
CDR3 protein: CASSLFGAGLVTNEQFF; CDR3 DNA: TGTGCCAGCAGTTTATTTGGGGCGGGACTAGTCACCAATGAGCAGTTCTTC; clone size: NA; D gene: TRBD2; J gene: TRBJ2-1; V gene: TRBV27
CDR3 protein: CASSSRDPVRDGYTF; CDR3 DNA: TGTGCCAGTAGCTCCCGGGACCCGGTTAGGGATGGCTACACCTTC; clone size: NA; D gene: NA; J gene: TRBJ1-2; V gene: TRBV19
CDR3 protein: CASSSLVFGYNEQFF; CDR3 DNA: TGTGCCAGTAGTAGTCTAGTATTCGGCTACAATGAGCAGTTCTTC; clone size: NA; D gene: NA; J gene: TRBJ2-1; V gene: TRBV19
CDR3 protein: CASGRGGSSYNEQFF; CDR3 DNA: TGTGCCAGCGGTCGTGGAGGGAGCTCCTACAATGAGCAGTTCTTC; clone size: NA; D gene: NA; J gene: TRBJ2-1; V gene: TRBV9
CDR3 protein: CASSPTVGTGELFF; CDR3 DNA: TGCGCCAGCAGCCCGACAGTGGGGACCGGGGAGCTGTTTTTT; clone size: NA; D gene: NA; J gene: TRBJ2-2; V gene: TRBV4-3
CDR3 protein: CASSFSLVALSYEQYF; CDR3 DNA: TGTGCCAGCAGCTTTTCGTTGGTAGCTCTATCCTACGAGCAGTACTTC; clone size: NA; D gene: NA; J gene: TRBJ2-7; V gene: TRBV5-4
CDR3 protein: CASSQSVVGYQPQHF; CDR3 DNA: TGTGCCAGCAGTCAAAGCGTCGTTGGCTATCAGCCCCAGCATTTT; clone size: NA; D gene: NA; J gene: TRBJ1-5; V gene: TRBV7-8
CDR3 protein: CASSVLPAGADTQYF; CDR3 DNA: TGTGCCAGCAGCGTCCTCCCAGCGGGAGCGGATACGCAGTATTTT; clone size: NA; D gene: TRBD2; J gene: TRBJ2-3; V gene: TRBV9
CDR3 protein: CSVGGGEQGWNTEAFF; CDR3 DNA: TGCAGCGTTGGTGGGGGGGAACAGGGATGGAACACTGAAGCTTTCTTT; clone size: NA; D gene: NA; J gene: TRBJ1-1; V gene: TRBV29-1
CDR3 protein: CASSIGREQYF; CDR3 DNA: TGTGCCAGCAGTATAGGTAGGGAGCAGTACTTC; clone size: NA; D gene: NA; J gene: TRBJ2-7; V gene: TRBV11-2
CDR3 protein: CASGWAGGDEQYF; CDR3 DNA: TGTGCTAGTGGTTGGGCCGGGGGCGACGAGCAGTACTTC; clone size: NA; D gene: NA; J gene: TRBJ2-7; V gene: TRBV12-5
CDR3 protein: CASRGRRGYQETQYF; CDR3 DNA: TGTGCCAGCAGGGGACGCAGGGGGTACCAAGAGACCCAGTACTTC; clone size: NA; D gene: TRBD1; J gene: TRBJ2-5; V gene: TRBV27
CDR3 protein: CASSQDQGRAGLLAQHF; CDR3 DNA: TGCGCCAGCAGCCAAGATCAAGGCAGGGCTGGGCTTCTGGCCCAGCATTTT; clone size: NA; D gene: NA; J gene: TRBJ1-5; V gene: TRBV4-1
CDR3 protein: CASSYSFWDQPQHF; CDR3 DNA: TGTGCCAGCAGTTACTCGTTTTGGGATCAGCCCCAGCATTTT; clone size: NA; D gene: NA; J gene: TRBJ1-5; V gene: TRBV6-6
CDR3 protein: CASSLLQGGVAKNIQYF; CDR3 DNA: TGTGCCAGCAGCTTATTACAGGGGGGAGTAGCCAAAAACATTCAGTACTTC; clone size: NA; D gene: TRBD1; J gene: TRBJ2-4; V gene: TRBV11-2
CDR3 protein: CASSLGGRRITDTQYF; CDR3 DNA: TGTGCCAGCAGCCTGGGAGGGCGGCGTATTACAGATACGCAGTATTTT; clone size: once; D gene: TRBD2; J gene: TRBJ2-3; V gene: TRBV5-6
CDR3 protein: CASSQESGAGNTIYF; CDR3 DNA: TGCGCCAGCAGCCAAGAATCCGGGGCTGGAAACACCATATATTTT; clone size: NA; D gene: NA; J gene: TRBJ1-3; V gene: TRBV4-1